Below, one T cell receptor beta chain is given with its context. Its antigen is not known. This entry is derived from a study of blood T cells in healthy people across ages. Overall study results and limits: Among long-lived donors, naive CD4+ cells were more numerous and diversity higher than in aged donors. The donors' CMV status was not determined, possibly confounding changes in expanded clonotypes.

Germline loops: CDR1 SGDLS, CDR2 YYNGEE. V shed 0 bases, J shed 5 bases, and the junction held 7 bases outside the gene matches. The CDR3 runs to 17 residues. Through a sample-barcoded 5' primer and a J-beta primer mix, a second PCR was run for roughly 6 to 12 cycles. One entry per CDR3 protein, called by TCRdb with MiXCR from the 5' RACE reads. The table lists about 1.1 million distinct CDR3 sequences, roughly two fifths of them singletons. The TCR sequence derives from a young man in good health. The sequencing input was blood. The rearrangement links TRBV9 to TRBJ1-3; 11 bases fit TRBD1. Written as DNA, the CDR3 is TGTGCCAGCAGCGTAGACGCCGGGACAGGGGGTAGAAACACCATATATTTT. This translates into CASSVDAGTGGRNTIYF.